This is a list of T cell receptor beta chains from one sample in a study of blood T cell repertoires in COVID-19. The assay was immunoSEQ multiplex PCR, and TCRdb's table has in-frame clones only and misses some. This table has a few hundred thousand clones, 80% to 90% appearing once. The specimen sequenced was PBMCs or T cells enriched from blood (not recorded which). These receptors came from a woman between 45 and 65 years old who had recovered from COVID-19. Both conserved end residues are part of each CDR3. The D gene is left open where the match is weak. Clone size is not always given. Where it is, it says once, few, many or a class for expanded clones.

J gene | clone size | D gene | V gene | CDR3 DNA | CDR3 protein
TRBJ2-1 | NA | NA | TRBV5-4 | TGTGCCAGCAGCACTGGGCTAGCGAACAATGAGCAGTTCTTC | CASSTGLANNEQFF
TRBJ2-2 | NA | NA | TRBV19 | TGTGCCAGTAGCAAAGCATGGCGGGATGGCACCGGGGAGCTGTTTTTT | CASSKAWRDGTGELFF
TRBJ1-2 | NA | NA | TRBV28 | TGTGCCACGGCCCGCCTTCGGACAGACTATGGCTACACCTTC | CATARLRTDYGYTF
TRBJ1-3 | NA | NA | TRBV5-1 | TGCGCCAGCAGCTTGGTCAGCTCTGGAAACACCATATATTTT | CASSLVSSGNTIYF
TRBJ1-6 | once | NA | TRBV18 | TGTGCCAGCTCACCGTTTACACCGGGGTTGACTAATTCACCCCTCCACTTT | CASSPFTPGLTNSPLHF
TRBJ1-1 | NA | TRBD1 | TRBV19 | TGTGCCAGTTACAGGGGGCGAGGTACTGAAGCTTTCTTT | CASYRGRGTEAFF
TRBJ2-1 | few | TRBD2 | TRBV9 | TGTGCCAGCAGCCCCCCTTCAGCGGGAACTGAGCAGTTCTTC | CASSPPSAGTEQFF
TRBJ2-5 | NA | TRBD2 | TRBV10-1 | TGCGCCAGCTACCCTCCCCGCGGGAGGGCCCCCCGGGAGACCCAGTACTTC | CASYPPRGRAPRETQYF
TRBJ2-7 | NA | TRBD1 | TRBV28 | TGTGCCAGCAGCCGGACAGGGGGTACCTACGAGCAGTACTTC | CASSRTGGTYEQYF
TRBJ1-1 | NA | NA | TRBV19 | TGTGCCAGTAGTGAGGCCAGGGGTCAGTACCTGAACACTGAAGCTTTCTTT | CASSEARGQYLNTEAFF
TRBJ2-5 | NA | TRBD2 | TRBV19 | TGTGCCAGTAGTATACGGACCGGGGAGGGGGAGACCCAGTACTTC | CASSIRTGEGETQYF
TRBJ2-7 | NA | NA | TRBV9 | TGTGCCAGCAGCGTAGGAAGCGGGTTTACCTACGAGCAGTACTTC | CASSVGSGFTYEQYF
TRBJ1-1 | NA | NA | TRBV4-1 | TGCGCCAGCAGCCAAGAGCTAGGGGCCCTGGCTTTCTTT | CASSQELGALAFF
TRBJ1-2 | NA | NA | TRBV11-2 | TGTGCCAGCAGCTCAGCTCGACAGATGACGGGTGGCTACACCTTC | CASSSARQMTGGYTF
TRBJ1-2 | few | NA | TRBV5-1 | TGCGCCAGCAGCCCGGATTGGGGCAGGGGCTATGGCTACACCTTC | CASSPDWGRGYGYTF
TRBJ1-6 | once | TRBD1 | TRBV7-9 | TGTGCCAGCAGCCGAGACAGGGTTGACTCACCCCTCCACTTT | CASSRDRVDSPLHF
TRBJ1-2 | NA | NA | TRBV19 | TGTGCCAGGGGGGGTCGGCAGGACTATGGCTACACCTTC | CARGGRQDYGYTF
TRBJ1-1 | NA | TRBD1 | TRBV7-3 | TGTGCCAGCAGGTTCGACAGGGGAACGAACACTGAAGCTTTCTTT | CASRFDRGTNTEAFF
TRBJ2-2 | NA | NA | TRBV6-6 | TGTGCCAGCAGCCTCTTGGGCAGTGGGGAGCTGTTTTTT | CASSLLGSGELFF
TRBJ2-2 | NA | TRBD2 | TRBV5-4 | TGTGCCAGCAGCGCCCGATTCGGGGGGGCATCCGGGGAGCTGTTTTTT | CASSARFGGASGELFF
TRBJ1-2 | once | NA | TRBV28 | TGTGCCAGCGGGTCAAATAGCTGGGGCTACACCTTC | CASGSNSWGYTF
TRBJ2-2 | few | NA | TRBV10-1 | TGCGCCAGCAGCGATTACGGGGATGGGGAGCTGTTTTTT | CASSDYGDGELFF
TRBJ2-7 | NA | NA | TRBV28 | TGTGCCAGCAGTTCCATGTCAGGGCCGATCTCCTACGAGCAGTACTTC | CASSSMSGPISYEQYF
TRBJ1-5 | NA | NA | TRBV28 | TGTGCCATTGCGGGGGGAGGCAATCAGCCCCAGCATTTT | CAIAGGGNQPQHF
TRBJ2-5 | once | TRBD1 | TRBV4-1 | TGCGCCAGCAGCCATTCGACAGGGCGTAGTAAACGAGAGACCCAGTACTTC | CASSHSTGRSKRETQYF
TRBJ2-7 | few | TRBD2 | TRBV10-1 | TGCGCCAGCCTACCCAAGACTAGCGCGTACTCCTACGAGCAGTACTTC | CASLPKTSAYSYEQYF
TRBJ1-1 | NA | NA | TRBV29-1 | TGCAGCGTTGAAGAAAGGGTGGGGGCGGAAGCTTTCTTT | CSVEERVGAEAFF
TRBJ2-7 | NA | NA | TRBV18 | TGTGCCAGCTCAGCGACAGCCTCTAACGAGCAGTACTTC | CASSATASNEQYF
TRBJ1-4 | NA | NA | TRBV30 | TGTGCCTGGACCCTCCGACTGAGTGAAAAACTGTTTTTT | CAWTLRLSEKLFF
TRBJ2-7 | NA | TRBD1 | TRBV15 | TGTGCCACCAGCAGGGGGACAGGTTTAGACGAGCAGTACTTC | CATSRGTGLDEQYF
TRBJ2-1 | few | TRBD2 | TRBV7-2 | TGTGCCAGCAGCTTAGACGTACTAGCGGGAGGGGGCAGTGAGCAGTTCTTC | CASSLDVLAGGGSEQFF
TRBJ2-1 | NA | TRBD1 | TRBV7-6 | TGTGCCAGCAGCTTAGGGGCGACAGGGGGCGAGGAGCAGTTCTTC | CASSLGATGGEEQFF
TRBJ2-7 | NA | TRBD2 | TRBV28 | TGTGCCAGCAGTTCTCCCGGGACTAGCGGGAGGAGCGAGCAGTACTTC | CASSSPGTSGRSEQYF
TRBJ2-3 | NA | NA | TRBV12-3/TRBV12-4 | TGTGCCAGCAGTCCTGACAATACGCAGTATTTT | CASSPDNTQYF
TRBJ2-7 | NA | NA | TRBV3-1/TRBV3-2 | TGTGCCAGCAGTCCAGGTCCCTACGAGCAGTACTTC | CASSPGPYEQYF
TRBJ2-5 | NA | NA | TRBV28 | TGTGCCAGCAGTTCAATACGTTGGGGAGTATCCCAAGAGACCCAGTACTTC | CASSSIRWGVSQETQYF
TRBJ1-1 | NA | TRBD1 | TRBV2 | TGTGCCAGCACTTGGACAGGGGAAAGTTTGGCGAACACTGAAGCTTTCTTT | CASTWTGESLANTEAFF
TRBJ1-5 | NA | NA | TRBV7-8 | TGTGCCAGCAGCTTCGCGGCTAACAGCAATCAGCCCCAGCATTTT | CASSFAANSNQPQHF
TRBJ2-2 | NA | NA | TRBV2 | TGTGCCAGCAGGTACCCGAGACAACAAGGATCCACCGGGGAGCTGTTTTTT | CASRYPRQQGSTGELFF
TRBJ2-2 | NA | NA | TRBV28 | TGTGCCACCTCCAGTGAGCAGGGAATTAGCATCGGGGAGCTGTTTTTT | CATSSEQGISIGELFF
TRBJ1-4 | NA | NA | TRBV9 | TGTGCCAGCAGCGTAGGCCCCCGGAATGAAAAACTGTTTTTT | CASSVGPRNEKLFF
TRBJ1-5 | NA | NA | TRBV28 | TGTGCCAGCAGTTTAAATCGACCGCGGATCCGTAATCAGCCCCAGCATTTT | CASSLNRPRIRNQPQHF
TRBJ1-5 | few | NA | TRBV28 | TGTGCCAGCAGTCCGACTCCAGTCGGCGGCCGGACCCAGCATTTT | CASSPTPVGGRTQHF
TRBJ2-4 | NA | NA | TRBV28 | TGTGCCAGCAGTTTAATTTGGACTCCCGGTTCCAAAAACATTCAGTACTTC | CASSLIWTPGSKNIQYF
TRBJ1-5 | NA | TRBD1 | TRBV28 | TGTGCCAGCAGTTTATCTTTAGGACAGGGGTTAGGTCAGCCCCAGCATTTT | CASSLSLGQGLGQPQHF
TRBJ1-3 | NA | NA | TRBV28 | TGTGCCAGCAGAGGAGGGTGGGCTGGAAACACCATATATTTT | CASRGGWAGNTIYF
TRBJ2-3 | NA | TRBD2 | TRBV19 | TGTGCCAGTAGTATAGCTACACTAGCGGGAGGTGTCACAGATACGCAGTATTTT | CASSIATLAGGVTDTQYF
TRBJ1-4 | NA | NA | TRBV24-1 | TGTGCCACCAGTGATGGAGGGAGTTTTGCCTCTAATGAAAAACTGTTTTTT | CATSDGGSFASNEKLFF
TRBJ1-1 | NA | NA | TRBV14 | TGTGCCAGCAGCCAAGATAGTCGCCCTGAAGCTTTCTTT | CASSQDSRPEAFF
TRBJ2-7 | NA | NA | TRBV6-6 | TGTGCCAGCAGTCGAACCCAGGGTTGGCCCCCCTACGAGCAGTACTTC | CASSRTQGWPPYEQYF
TRBJ1-5 | NA | NA | TRBV18 | TGTGCCAGCTCATCTGCAGGGGCCAGGAGCAATCAGCCCCAGCATTTT | CASSSAGARSNQPQHF
TRBJ2-7 | NA | TRBD1 | TRBV15 | TGTGCCACCAGAAGAGGAAGCCTGAGCAGGGGGATGCACGAGCAGTACTTC | CATRRGSLSRGMHEQYF
TRBJ2-7 | NA | TRBD2 | TRBV19 | TGTGCCAGTAGTGTCAGACTAGCGGGAGGCCCCTACGAGCAGTACTTC | CASSVRLAGGPYEQYF
TRBJ1-1 | NA | NA | TRBV5-4 | TGTGCCAGCAGCTCTGGGACACTCTACACTGAAGCTTTCTTT | CASSSGTLYTEAFF